The 20 T cell receptor beta chains listed next were all sequenced from one sample in a study of T cell responses to AZD1222 COVID-19 vaccine. The method was immunoSEQ multiplex PCR; TCRdb's version includes in-frame clones alone and lacks a portion of them. In the table there are about 130,000 clones, more than 85% of which are singletons. Here the sequenced sample was peripheral blood, taken on day 0 of AZD1222 vaccination. Receptors were obtained from an adult in good health.

The chain employs TRBV6-5 and TRBJ2-7, with TRBD2 identical over 8 bases. From germline, CDR1 is MNHEY and CDR2 SVGAGI. The CDR3 is 16 residues long. Losses at the gene ends were 0 bases for V and 2 bases for J; bases not matched to a gene: 6. CDR3: CASSYSRLAGPYEQYF. The CDR3 coding sequence is TGTGCCAGCAGTTACTCTAGGCTAGCGGGCCCCTACGAGCAGTACTTC.

J is TRBJ1-4 and V is TRBV6-5; D call uncertain. The germline gives CDR1 MNHEY, CDR2 SVGAGI. The V gene lost 6 bases and the J gene lost 7 bases, with 6 bases spanning the gap. The CDR3 totals 11 residues. CDR3 region: CASSLTEKLFF. In DNA form, the CDR3 reads TGTGCCAGCAGCCTTACTGAAAAACTGTTTTTT.

The chain couples TRBV2 to TRBJ1-2; no reliable D call. The CDR3 is made up of 11 amino acids. V was clipped by 3 bases and J by 5 bases, with 4 bases between them. CDR1 is SNHLY and CDR2 is FYNNEI in the germline V gene. CDR3 sequence: CASSDSYGYTF. CDR3 sequence (DNA): TGTGCCAGCAGTGACAGTTATGGCTACACCTTC.

The rearrangement joins TRBV7-3 to TRBJ1-6; 7 bases map to TRBD1. CDR1 SGHTA and CDR2 FQGTGA come from the germline V gene. This CDR3 region has 15 residues. Trimming took 1 base from V and 10 from J; bases not matched to a gene: 7. CDR3 coding DNA: TGTGCCAGCAGCTTAAGGGCCAGGGGGAAATCACCCCTCCACTTT. Its protein product is CASSLRARGKSPLHF. The complete variable domain, with remaining parts taken from reference TRBV7-3 and TRBJ1-6, reads GAGVSQTPSNKVTEKGKYVELRCDPISGHTALYWYRQSLGQGPEFLIYFQGTGAADDSGLPNDRFFAVRPEGSVSTLKIQRTERGDSAVYLCASSLRARGKSPLHFGNGTRLTVT.

This chain joins TRBV24-1 and TRBJ1-2, with TRBD1 as a possible D gene (6 bases). The CDR3 is made up of 13 amino acids. Germline CDR1 is KGHDR and CDR2 is SFDVKD. Trimming pared 1 base from V and 4 bases from J, leaving 6 bases between. The CDR3 DNA reads as TGTGCCACCAGTGATTTCAGGGGCTATGGCTACACCTTC. This codes for CATSDFRGYGYTF.

In this sample, this clone turned up once. The V call is TRBV6-2 or TRBV6-3, the J call TRBJ2-1; the match to TRBD1 covers 8 bases. CDR1 and CDR2 (germline): MNHEY, SVGEGT. This CDR3 has 13 residues. Trimming at V came to 5 bases and at J to 15 bases, leaving 12 bases not matched to a gene. CDR3 protein: CASSMGDRGALFF. Written as DNA, the CDR3 is TGTGCCAGCAGTATGGGCGACAGGGGCGCGTTGTTCTTC.

The chain recombines TRBV7-2 with TRBJ2-7; D not resolved. Trimming removed 5 bases at V and 0 bases at J, with 14 bases between. The CDR3 contains 15 residues. Germline V CDR1 and CDR2: SGHTA, FQGNSA. CDR3 nucleotides: TGTGCCAGCAGCCCGGGCACCCTTAGCTCCTACGAGCAGTACTTC. This encodes CASSPGTLSSYEQYF.

This sequence joins TRBV30 and TRBJ1-2; unclear D gene. The CDR3 has 14 amino acids. Trimming took off 1 base at V and 7 bases at J, with 16 bases between the two ends. Germline CDR1 GTSNPN, CDR2 SVGIG (reference sequence). In DNA form, the CDR3 reads TGTGCCTGGAGTGGGGCGAAGGAGATGTCTGGCTACACCTTC. Translated, it gives CAWSGAKEMSGYTF.

The rearrangement uses TRBV24-1 and TRBJ2-7, with D hard to call. Trimming cost V 9 bases and J 1 base, with 6 bases left between them. The CDR3 runs 11 residues. Germline values: CDR1 KGHDR, CDR2 SFDVKD. The CDR3 region is CATPRSYEQYF. The CDR3 bases are TGTGCCACCCCAAGATCCTACGAGCAGTACTTC.

This rearrangement joins TRBV27 to TRBJ2-1; 11 bases fit TRBD2. Germline V CDR1 and CDR2: MNHEY, SMNVEV (reference sequence). The V segment lost 6 bases and the J segment 13 bases; nucleotides outside the gene matches: 2. CDR3 size: 11 residues. The CDR3 nucleotides are TGTGCCAGCAGGACTAGCGGGAAACAGTTCTTC. Encoded protein: CASRTSGKQFF.

The chain joins TRBV7-2 to TRBJ1-6, with D uncertain. V was shortened by 3 bases and J by 7 bases, with 4 bases between the two germline ends. The CDR3 sequence is 12 residues long. The germline V gene has CDR1 SGHTA and CDR2 FQGNSA. CDR3 in DNA: TGTGCCAGCAGCTTCTCAAATTCACCCCTCCACTTT. Translation: CASSFSNSPLHF.

The chain recombines TRBV29-1 with TRBJ2-1; 7 bases align to TRBD1. The CDR3 covers 13 residues. The ends lost 6 bases at V and 6 bases at J; junction bases unmatched: 8. CDR1 SQVTM and CDR2 ANQGSEA come from the germline V gene. The CDR3, as DNA: TGCAGCGTCCTACAGGGGCCGGGCAATGAGCAGTTCTTC. The encoded protein is CSVLQGPGNEQFF.

This clone was detected only once. J is TRBJ2-7 and V is TRBV7-9; 8 positions match TRBD2. Germline V gives CDR1 SEHNR, CDR2 FQNEAQ (reference sequence). Losses at the gene ends were 4 bases for V and 3 bases for J; bases not matched to a gene: 11. This CDR3 comprises 16 residues. DNA of the CDR3: TGTGCCAGCAGCTCCACCCGAACGGGAGGGAACTACGAGCAGTACTTC. This gives the protein CASSSTRTGGNYEQYF. Using reference TRBV7-9 and TRBJ2-7 for the parts outside the CDR3, the full variable domain is DTGVSQNPRHKITKRGQNVTFRCDPISEHNRLYWYRQTLGQGPEFLTYFQNEAQLEKSRLLSDRFSAERPKGSFSTLEIQRTEQGDSAMYLCASSSTRTGGNYEQYFGPGTRLTVT.

J is TRBJ1-5 and V is TRBV2, with a weak D call TRBD1 (6 bases). The germline gives CDR1 SNHLY, CDR2 FYNNEI. The ends were cut back, 6 bases at V and 11 bases at J, with 14 bases in the middle. The CDR3 loop spans 12 amino acids. The CDR3 nucleotides are TGTGCCAGCAGGTCAGGGGAGGTGGCCCAGCATTTT. Translating it yields CASRSGEVAQHF. Together with reference TRBV2 and TRBJ1-5, the CDR3 gives the full variable domain: EPEVTQTPSHQVTQMGQEVILRCVPISNHLYFYWYRQILGQKVEFLVSFYNNEISEKSEIFDDQFSVERPDGSNFTLKIRSTKLEDSAMYFCASRSGEVAQHFGDGTRLSIL.

V and J are TRBV27 and TRBJ1-4; TRBD1 is a possible D gene (6 bases). V gave up 5 bases and J gave up 6 bases, with 13 bases separating them. Per germline, CDR1 MNHEY and CDR2 SMNVEV (reference sequence). This CDR3 is built from 14 residues. The CDR3 reads CASSTQGYDEKLFF. In nucleotides, the CDR3 is TGTGCCAGCAGTACACAGGGATATGATGAAAAACTGTTTTTT. The full variable domain, in which reference TRBV27 and TRBJ1-4 provide the parts outside the CDR3, is EAQVTQNPRYLITVTGKKLTVTCSQNMNHEYMSWYRQDPGLGLRQIYYSMNVEVTDKGDVPEGYKVSRKEKRNFPLILESPSPNQTSLYFCASSTQGYDEKLFFGSGTQLSVL.

The V and J genes are TRBV13 and TRBJ2-2, with D tentatively TRBD1 or TRBD2 (6 bases each). The CDR3 is 17 amino acids. From germline, CDR1 is PRHDT and CDR2 FYEKMQ (reference sequence). Trimming took off 4 bases at V and 6 bases at J, with 21 bases between the two ends. Written as DNA, the CDR3 is TGTGCCAGCAGCTCACGTGGGGGGCGCAAATCCCCCGGGGAGCTGTTTTTT. Protein sequence: CASSSRGGRKSPGELFF. Full variable domain (remainder filled in from reference TRBV13 and TRBJ2-2): AAGVIQSPRHLIKEKRETATLKCYPIPRHDTVYWYQQGPGQDPQFLISFYEKMQSDKGSIPDRFSAQQFSDYHSELNMSSLELGDSALYFCASSSRGGRKSPGELFFGEGSRLTVL.

The V and J genes are TRBV11-3 and TRBJ2-1; D is possibly TRBD2 (5 bases). CDR1 is SGHNT, CDR2 YENEEA, per germline. The CDR3 has 15 residues. V lost 3 bases and J 0 bases, leaving 9 bases between the germline ends. The CDR3 region has the DNA TGTGCCAGCAGCTTCCAGCGGAGCTCCTACAATGAGCAGTTCTTC. Its protein product is CASSFQRSSYNEQFF. The full variable domain, rest sourced from reference TRBV11-3 and TRBJ2-1, is EAGVVQSPRYKIIEKKQPVAFWCNPISGHNTLYWYLQNLGQGPELLIRYENEEAVDDSQLPKDRFSAERLKGVDSTLKIQPAELGDSAVYLCASSFQRSSYNEQFFGPGTRLTVL.

The chain joins TRBV9 to TRBJ2-3, with 15 bases identical to TRBD2. The germline CDR1 and CDR2 sequences are SGDLS and YYNGEE. V lost 0 bases and J lost 6; bases outside the gene matches: 8. This CDR3 contains 18 residues. The CDR3 nucleotides read TGTGCCAGCAGCGTAGACGGACTAGCGGGAGGGCCGAGGGATACGCAGTATTTT. Encoded protein: CASSVDGLAGGPRDTQYF.

This clone appeared once. The genes are TRBV11-2 and TRBJ1-6, with 7 bases identical to TRBD1. Germline lookup yields CDR1 SGHAT and CDR2 FQNNGV. This CDR3 region has 15 residues. Trimming took 3 bases from V and 5 from J; bases not matched to a gene: 4. CDR3 sequence reads: CASSLGQQHNSPLHF. CDR3 nucleotides: TGTGCCAGCAGCTTGGGACAGCAGCATAATTCACCCCTCCACTTT.

This chain links TRBV7-2 with TRBJ1-6, with D possibly matching TRBD1 (5 bases). This CDR3 has 18 residues. The germline gives CDR1 SGHTA, CDR2 FQGNSA. V was clipped by 2 bases and J by 7 bases, with 21 bases between them. The CDR3 spells CASSLWSLWGIVNSPLHF. The CDR3 DNA reads TGTGCCAGCAGCTTATGGTCTCTTTGGGGGATTGTGAATTCACCCCTCCACTTT.